These 23 T cell receptor beta chains share one sample of origin, sequenced in a study of blood T cell repertoires in COVID-19 (dated by TCRdb to 2018 to 2020). The library was built by means of the immunoSEQ multiplex PCR assay. Here the immuneACCESS table is served through TCRdb, limited to in-frame sequences with V and J called. Missing clones are a known gap in these copies; in checked studies unresolved V genes cover under half, and the rest lacks a known reason. The sample has fewer than 250,000 clones on record, more than 75% of them singletons. The ten largest make up 3% to 3.5% of the sample. Specimen: peripheral blood. These receptors were taken from a man aged 60 to 75 with acute or convalescent COVID-19.

The genes are TRBV2 and TRBJ2-6, with a weak D call TRBD1 (5 bases). This CDR3 is built from 15 residues. Germline values: CDR1 SNHLY, CDR2 FYNNEI. Trimming stripped 4 bases from V and 1 base from J, with 8 bases between. CDR3 in DNA: TGTGCCAGCAGTGGACAGCTATCTGGGGCCAACGTCCTGACTTTC. Its translation is CASSGQLSGANVLTF.

The rearrangement links TRBV5-1 to TRBJ1-4, with TRBD1 identical over 9 bases. Germline CDR1 is SGHRS and CDR2 is YFSETQ. The CDR3 runs 18 residues. Losses at the gene ends were 4 bases for V and 2 bases for J; bases not matched to a gene: 12. CDR3 loop: CASSPRVTGGLTNEKLFF. In nucleotides, the CDR3 is TGCGCCAGCAGCCCCAGGGTGACAGGGGGTTTGACTAATGAAAAACTGTTTTTT.

This clone came up once. The J gene is TRBJ2-5, the V gene TRBV20-1; 7 bases map to TRBD1. The CDR3 runs 11 residues. Per germline, CDR1 DFQATT and CDR2 SNEGSKA (reference sequence). CDR3 in DNA: TGCAGCAGACAGGGACAAGAGACCCAGTACTTC. Protein sequence: CSRQGQETQYF.

This chain uses TRBV5-6 with TRBJ2-7, with D possibly matching TRBD1 (5 bases). Trimming removed 1 base at V and 4 bases at J, with 15 bases between. Germline V CDR1 and CDR2: SGHDT, YYEEEE. CDR3 size: 15 residues. The CDR3 sequence is CASSLIGDDFYEQYF. CDR3 DNA: TGTGCCAGCAGCTTGATAGGGGATGACTTTTACGAGCAGTACTTC.

This clone showed up just a few times. This sample also contains other DNA sequences that code for the same CDR3. The V gene is TRBV6-4, the J gene TRBJ1-2; D might be TRBD1 (6 bases). This CDR3 region has 12 residues. CDR1 MRHNA and CDR2 SNTAGT come from the germline V gene. Trimming took 2 bases from V and 5 from J, leaving 6 bases between them. CDR3 sequence reads: CASSDRGYGYTF. CDR3 nucleotides: TGTGCCAGCAGTGACAGGGGGTATGGCTACACCTTC.

In DNA, the CDR3 is TGTGCCAGTAAGGAGACAGGGGTCAATGAGCAGTTCTTC. Protein sequence: CASKETGVNEQFF. The chain links TRBV19 to TRBJ2-1, with TRBD1 identical over 8 bases. CDR3 length: 13 residues. Germline lookup yields CDR1 LNHDA and CDR2 SQIVND (reference sequence). The V gene end was trimmed by 7 bases and the J gene end by 6 bases; junction bases not matched to a gene: 5. Supplemented by reference TRBV19 and TRBJ2-1, the full variable domain reads DGGITQSPKYLFRKEGQNVTLSCEQNLNHDAMYWYRQDPGQGLRLIYYSQIVNDFQKGDIAEGYSVSREKKESFPLTVTSAQKNPTAFYLCASKETGVNEQFFGPGTRLTVL.

The chain employs TRBV24-1 and TRBJ2-5; D may be TRBD1 (6 bases). V gave up 5 bases and J gave up 5 bases, with 17 bases separating them. The CDR3 consists of 15 residues. From germline, CDR1 is KGHDR and CDR2 SFDVKD. The CDR3 loop reads CATSGTGNRRETQYF. The DNA of the CDR3 is TGTGCCACCAGTGGTACAGGGAATCGCCGGGAGACCCAGTACTTC.

This chain uses TRBV12-3 or TRBV12-4 with TRBJ1-2, with 8 bases lining up with TRBD1. Trimming at V came to 5 bases and at J to 8 bases, leaving 7 bases not matched to a gene. There are 13 residues in the CDR3. The chain's CDR3 is CASSPQGGWGYTF. The DNA for the CDR3 is TGTGCCAGCAGTCCACAGGGGGGATGGGGCTACACCTTC.

The V call is TRBV5-6, the J call TRBJ1-1; unclear D gene. The CDR3 loop spans 15 amino acids. Per germline, CDR1 SGHDT and CDR2 YYEEEE. Deletions cut 0 bases from V and 1 base from J, with 10 bases between. This CDR3 is CASSLVGAGNTEAFF. CDR3 bases: TGTGCCAGCAGCTTGGTCGGCGCAGGGAACACTGAAGCTTTCTTT.

The rearrangement uses TRBV19 and TRBJ1-1, with a possible D match to TRBD1 (6 bases). V gave up 3 bases and J gave up 6 bases, with 11 bases separating them. CDR3 length: 13 amino acids. CDR1 is LNHDA and CDR2 is SQIVND in the germline V gene (reference sequence). CDR3: CASSMGAWAEAFF. The CDR3, as DNA: TGTGCCAGTAGTATGGGGGCTTGGGCTGAAGCTTTCTTT.

Here the CDR3 reads CATSRHGQGAYNEQFF. Written as DNA, the CDR3 is TGTGCCACCAGCAGACATGGACAGGGGGCCTACAATGAGCAGTTCTTC. The V call is TRBV15, the J call TRBJ2-1, with TRBD1 matching 10 bases. The CDR3 is made up of 16 amino acids. Germline CDR1 reads LNHNV; CDR2 reads YYDKDF (reference sequence). With V trimmed by 2 bases and J by 2 bases, 3 bases remained unmatched.

The CDR3 is CASRRDSTGELFF. CDR3 coding DNA: TGTGCCAGCAGAAGGGACAGCACCGGGGAGCTGTTTTTT. The genes are TRBV6-5 and TRBJ2-2, with 7 bases matching TRBD1. Germline V gene data show CDR1 as MNHEY and CDR2 as SVGAGI. CDR3 length equals 13 residues. The junction had 2 bases not matched to a gene; V was cut back by 6 bases and J by 4 bases.

This chain uses TRBV5-5 with TRBJ2-5, with TRBD2 identical over 13 bases. This CDR3 is built from 15 residues. CDR1 and CDR2 (germline): SGHKS, YYEKEE (reference sequence). V shed 2 bases and J 4 bases; nucleotides not matched to a gene: 2. CDR3 nucleotides: TGTGCCAGCAGCTTCCGACTAGCGGGGGGAGAGACCCAGTACTTC. It is translated as CASSFRLAGGETQYF.

This rearrangement joins TRBV6-5 to TRBJ2-1; D is possibly TRBD1 (6 bases). CDR3 size: 12 residues. Germline values: CDR1 MNHEY, CDR2 SVGAGI. Trimming stripped 4 bases from V and 9 bases from J, with 10 bases between. CDR3 nucleotide sequence: TGTGCCAGCAGTTCCCGACAGGCTGAGCAGTTCTTC. This sequence encodes CASSSRQAEQFF.

This clone was counted once. V usage is TRBV3-1 (or the pseudogene TRBV3-2) and J usage is TRBJ2-1; 16 positions match TRBD2. Per the germline V gene, CDR1 is LGHDT and CDR2 is YNNKEL (reference sequence). V was clipped by 0 bases and J by 2 bases; unmatched bases: 4. The length of the CDR3 is 19 residues. CDR3 loop: CASSQDSGLAGGTYNEQFF. Here the CDR3 DNA reads TGTGCCAGCAGCCAAGATTCGGGACTAGCGGGGGGGACCTACAATGAGCAGTTCTTC.

This clone was picked up a small number of times. The gene calls are TRBV11-2 and TRBJ1-5; a possible D gene is TRBD1 (5 bases). This CDR3 region has 14 residues. V shed 0 bases and J shed 6 bases, with 9 bases lying between them. Germline loops: CDR1 SGHAT, CDR2 FQNNGV. This chain's CDR3 is CASSLDRRGQPQHF. In DNA, the CDR3 is TGTGCCAGCAGCTTAGATCGGAGGGGTCAGCCCCAGCATTTT.

This chain uses TRBV29-1 with TRBJ2-4; the match to TRBD1 covers 8 bases. The CDR3 is made up of 15 amino acids. Germline trimming cut 1 base from V and 3 bases from J; bases unmatched to any gene: 5. Germline CDR1 is SQVTM and CDR2 is ANQGSEA. CDR3 in amino acids: CSVEAGTGGKNIQYF. In nucleotides, the CDR3 is TGCAGCGTTGAAGCGGGCACAGGGGGCAAAAACATTCAGTACTTC.

The gene calls are TRBV6-4 and TRBJ1-5, with D possibly TRBD1 on 5 matching bases. V was trimmed by 6 bases and J by 2 bases, leaving 17 bases between them. This CDR3 has 16 residues. Germline values: CDR1 MRHNA, CDR2 SNTAGT. The chain's CDR3 is CASSPLGGMGNQPQHF. CDR3 bases: TGTGCCAGCAGCCCACTGGGGGGAATGGGCAATCAGCCCCAGCATTTT.

The genes are TRBV27 and TRBJ2-7; 10 nucleotides match TRBD1. Germline lookup yields CDR1 MNHEY and CDR2 SMNVEV (reference sequence). The length of the CDR3 is 14 residues. The ends lost 6 bases at V and 2 bases at J; junction bases unmatched: 4. The CDR3 here is CASRWTGGAYEQYF. CDR3 coding DNA: TGTGCCAGCAGATGGACAGGGGGAGCCTACGAGCAGTACTTC.

The chain has TRBV7-3 and TRBJ2-2, with D possibly TRBD1 on 6 matching bases. This CDR3 region has 16 residues. The germline CDR1 and CDR2 sequences are SGHTA and FQGTGA. The V end lost 2 bases, the J end lost 8 bases, and 18 bases lay between the germline ends. Here the CDR3 DNA reads TGTGCCAGCAGCTTACGGGACACCCCGCAGTGGGGGGAGCTGTTTTTT. Its protein is CASSLRDTPQWGELFF.

The rearrangement links TRBV19 to TRBJ1-1; possibly TRBD1 for D (5 bases). CDR1 is LNHDA, CDR2 SQIVND, per germline (reference sequence). Trimming took 6 bases from V and 1 from J, leaving 9 bases between them. There are 13 residues in the CDR3. The CDR3 is CASSTGQNTEAFF. CDR3 nucleotide sequence: TGTGCCAGTAGCACTGGACAGAACACTGAAGCTTTCTTT.

The chain has TRBV27 and TRBJ1-2; 12 bases are a match to TRBD1. The CDR3 length is 16 residues. V dropped 4 bases and J dropped 10; count of bases not matched to a gene: 13. Germline-derived CDR1 and CDR2 are MNHEY and SMNVEV (reference sequence). CDR3 sequence: CASSSGTGGAGSIYTF. The CDR3 coding sequence is TGTGCCAGCAGTTCCGGGACAGGGGGCGCCGGGTCGATCTACACCTTC.

This chain uses TRBV25-1 with TRBJ2-5; TRBD1 agrees at 8 bases. This CDR3 is built from 17 residues. J was trimmed by 4 bases and V by 2 bases; bases with no gene match: 12. Germline CDR1 reads MGHDK; CDR2 reads SYGVNS. CDR3 sequence reads: CASSEPGTGSLGETQYF. The CDR3 coding sequence is TGTGCCAGCAGTGAACCCGGGACAGGCTCTCTCGGAGAGACCCAGTACTTC.